The TCR beta chain under discussion was sequenced for a study of cytomegalovirus exposure and HLA in healthy donors. Broader study findings: Follow-up analysis seemed to connect common viral pathogens with several of the most significant clusters identified. Accurate prediction of most subjects' HLA-A and HLA-B alleles from TCR beta sequences was reported.

Worth noting for this clone: Antigen specificity is unknown.

Primers for the PCR totalled 60 Vbeta and 13 Jbeta. Source study methods: Later work found roughly 80 million unique TCR beta chains, with roughly 11 million shared. Clones were read by immunoSEQ multiplex PCR, and TCRdb kept only the in-frame ones, dropping some. Clonal size and the V and J genes are those of that table, whereas D and trimming came from the DNA. The sample holds about 160,000 clones; roughly 80% are singletons and the top ten take 7.5% to 9.5%. Samples came from healthy bone marrow donors. The specimen sequenced was PBMCs. This TCR was sampled from a male donor in good health and CMV-seropositive.

CDR3 bases: TGTGCCATCAGTGAGCCGGGACATTCGGGACAAGAGACCCAGTACTTC. Amino acids: CAISEPGHSGQETQYF. The rearrangement uses TRBV10-3 and TRBJ2-5; possible D gene TRBD1, 6 bases. The CDR3 spans 16 residues. Deletions cut 2 bases from V and 2 bases from J, with 15 bases between. CDR1 is ENHRY and CDR2 is SYGVKD in the germline V gene.